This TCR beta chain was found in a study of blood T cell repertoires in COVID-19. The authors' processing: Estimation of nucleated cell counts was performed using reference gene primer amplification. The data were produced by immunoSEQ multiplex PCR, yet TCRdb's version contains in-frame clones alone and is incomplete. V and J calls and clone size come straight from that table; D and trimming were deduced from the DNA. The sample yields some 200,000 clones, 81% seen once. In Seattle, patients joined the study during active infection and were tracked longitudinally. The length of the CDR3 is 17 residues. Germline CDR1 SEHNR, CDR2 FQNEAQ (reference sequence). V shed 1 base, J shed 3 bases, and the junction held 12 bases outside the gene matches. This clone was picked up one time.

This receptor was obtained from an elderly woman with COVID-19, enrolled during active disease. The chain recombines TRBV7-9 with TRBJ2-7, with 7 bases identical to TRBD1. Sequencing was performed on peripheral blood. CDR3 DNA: TGTGCCAGCAGCTTAGTAAGGACAGGCGACGAAATCTACGAGCAGTACTTC. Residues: CASSLVRTGDEIYEQYF.